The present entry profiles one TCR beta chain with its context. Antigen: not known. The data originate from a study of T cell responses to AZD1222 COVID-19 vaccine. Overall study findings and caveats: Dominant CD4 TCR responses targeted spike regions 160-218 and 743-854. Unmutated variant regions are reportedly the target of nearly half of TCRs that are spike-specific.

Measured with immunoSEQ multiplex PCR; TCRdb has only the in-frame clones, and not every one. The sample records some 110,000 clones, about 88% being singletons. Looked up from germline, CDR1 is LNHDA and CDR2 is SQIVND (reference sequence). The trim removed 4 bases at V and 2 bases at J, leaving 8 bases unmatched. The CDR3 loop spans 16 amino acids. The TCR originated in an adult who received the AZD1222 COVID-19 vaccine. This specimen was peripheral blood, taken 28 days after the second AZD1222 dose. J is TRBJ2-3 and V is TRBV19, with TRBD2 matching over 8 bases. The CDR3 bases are TGTGCCAGTAGTAGGGCAGTAGCGGGACTCACAGATACGCAGTATTTT. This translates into CASSRAVAGLTDTQYF.